The source of this TCR beta chain is a study of cytomegalovirus exposure and HLA in healthy donors. Findings and caveats of the study: The study labeled fewer than 200 TCR beta chains cytomegalovirus-associated. A later analysis appeared to link common viral pathogens to several of the most significant clusters.

Healthy bone marrow donors made up the donors. The CDR3 runs 12 residues. CDR1 and CDR2 from the germline V gene are MNHNS and SASEGT. V was pared by 3 bases and J by 5 bases, with 7 bases between. Primers included in the PCR were 60 Vbeta and 13 Jbeta primers. Original data processing: About 88 million unique TCR beta chains, about 11 million of them shared, were counted by a later analysis. The data were produced by immunoSEQ multiplex PCR, yet TCRdb's version contains in-frame clones alone and is incomplete. That table gives V, J and clone size, and the DNA gave D and trimming. The sample carries 95,000 to 150,000 clones, around 77% recorded once. Concerning this clone: Its antigen remains unknown.

This clonotype was obtained from a woman aged 40 to 50 in good health and CMV-seropositive. Sample: PBMCs. The chain has TRBV6-1 and TRBJ1-1; D is uncertain. Written as DNA, the CDR3 is TGTGCCAGCAGTGACCTAGGAACTGAAGCTTTCTTT. It encodes CASSDLGTEAFF.